This T cell receptor (beta chain) was captured in a study of radiotherapy plus CTLA-4 blockade in lung cancer. Study-wide results and limits: Radiotherapy with ipilimumab was followed by blood expansion of tumor-derived clones. According to reports, early shifts in blood T cell clones, alongside interferon-beta, forecast response most accurately.

Focal radiation was given together with CTLA-4 blockade (ipilimumab) to patients with chemo-refractory metastatic non-small-cell lung cancer. About this clone: The antigen is undetermined.

Trimming cost V 5 bases and J 4 bases, with 12 bases left between them. The V gene's germline CDR1 is LNHDA and CDR2 SQIVND (reference sequence). CDR3 length: 14 amino acids. The protocol was immunoSEQ multiplex PCR, while the TCRdb copy is restricted to in-frame clones and leaves out a portion. This table has more than 75,000 clones, approximately 79% appearing once. V usage is TRBV19 and J usage is TRBJ1-3; unclear D gene. This specimen consisted of peripheral blood, obtained from a patient treated with radiotherapy plus ipilimumab. The source is a human donor with non-small cell lung cancer that progressed on radiotherapy plus ipilimumab. DNA of the CDR3: TGTGCCAGTAGTCCCCACGTTCCCGGAAACACCATATATTTT. This codes for CASSPHVPGNTIYF. The full variable domain, in which reference TRBV19 and TRBJ1-3 provide the parts outside the CDR3, is DGGITQSPKYLFRKEGQNVTLSCEQNLNHDAMYWYRQDPGQGLRLIYYSQIVNDFQKGDIAEGYSVSREKKESFPLTVTSAQKNPTAFYLCASSPHVPGNTIYFGEGSWLTVV.